The sequence of this TCR beta chain was determined in a study of blood T cells in healthy people across ages (dated by TCRdb to the mid-2010s). Notes on the research overall: In model experiments, roughly one uniquely barcoded TCR beta cDNA molecule per two T cells was captured by template switching. The donors were divided into four age groups: young (average approximately 15 years), middle-aged (approximately 39), aged (about 56) and long-lived (about 84). Using the same blood draw, the study looked at two additional independent replicas of 1 million unique cDNA reads for two donors, one aged 18 to 30 and the other aged 80 or older. Age-related changes in TCR beta repertoire diversity were measured in the study by deep sequencing normalized with unique cDNA molecular identifiers. Donors of different ages were randomly distributed across sequencing lanes to avoid experimental bias.

The CDR3 starts with the cysteine, ends with the phenylalanine, and has 21 residues. The germline V gene (reference sequence) yields MNHEY for CDR1 and SMNVEV for CDR2. The paper as a whole reports these results and caveats: Bulk unsorted PBMC profiling prevented conclusive comparison of naive and antigen-experienced compartments. Observed TCR beta diversity per million T cells fell roughly linearly with age, and a significant reduction was already apparent by age roughly 40. Estimates of total diversity based on one million sequenced T cells were regarded as lower bounds and as underestimates. The percentage of naive T cells measured by flow cytometry correlated strongly with observed TCR beta diversity. Because donor CMV infection status was unknown, age-related changes in expanded clonotypes were potentially confounded. The long-lived group showed more naive CD4+ T cells, fewer expanded clones and increased TCR diversity than the aged group, suggesting age selection.

With respect to this clonotype: There is no known antigen for this receptor. The DNA is left out, because the CDR3 cannot be placed on it with certainty; the CDR3 is given as TCRdb lists it.

Donors were 35 to 40 systemically healthy Caucasian individuals from Russia aged roughly 6 to 95 years. Each donor gave 8 to 10 milliliters of peripheral blood, collected into EDTA-treated Vacutainer tubes. PBMCs were isolated by Ficoll-Paque density-gradient centrifugation, with at least 6.5 million obtained per sample. Trizol reagent was used to extract total RNA from the PBMCs, yielding at least 6 micrograms per sample. For every donor, an aliquot of PBMCs went through flow cytometry to measure the percentages of naive CD45RAhigh/CD27high T cells. To prepare the library, 5' RACE was applied. The sequencing machine was an Illumina HiSeq 2500. The second PCR ran for roughly 7 to 12 cycles and used a J-beta primer mix along with a sample-barcoded 5' primer. A unique molecular identifier was introduced onto each TCR beta cDNA molecule by a template-switch 5' adaptor carrying 12 random nucleotides. Each sample yielded at least 3 million CDR3-containing paired-end reads. First-strand cDNA synthesis was performed from all RNA using the Mint cDNA synthesis kit, with priming by a TRBC-specific oligonucleotide. After uracil-DNA glycosylase treatment, a first 18-cycle PCR used universal primers M1SS and BC2_uni_R on all cDNA. Regarding the original processing steps: For normalization, 1 million high-quality reads were randomly selected from each sample, with every read carrying a distinct molecular identifier. Reads sharing molecular identifiers were discarded rather than binned into consensus sequences. MiTCR, set to a Q25 quality threshold and the strictest error-elimination algorithm, was used for CDR3 identification, clonotype clustering and error correction. A nonparametric unseen species model with Euler transformation was used to estimate lower-bound total TCR beta diversity. The raw public reads went through TCRdb reprocessing: fastp at Q25, MiXCR clone calling, in-frame beta chains kept. Each entry merges the rows of one CDR3 protein and shows their most common DNA and genes. In this record, the V and J calls reflect TCRdb's handling and not the investigators' own analysis. The sample data list about 1.4 million distinct CDR3 sequences, and approximately 59% of these were observed just once. The ten most abundant clones make up 6.5% to 8.5% of the sample.

Recombination connected TRBV27 to TRBJ1-2. This TCR was sampled from a man in his late teens or twenties in good health. The sample comprised blood. The CDR3 reads as follows: CASSAGLALYEQYFGPGGYTF.